The 18 T cell receptor beta chains listed next were all sequenced from one sample in a study of blood T cell repertoires in COVID-19. Some clones are missing from TCRdb's copy, which holds only in-frame ones; the method was immunoSEQ multiplex PCR. The table records around 290,000 clones, approximately 86% of them present only once. The sequencing input was peripheral blood. These receptor sequences come from a woman between 65 and 79 years old with COVID-19, enrolled during active disease.

CDR3 sequence: CASSRKTGQANTIYF. CDR3 nucleotide sequence: TGTGCCAGCAGCCGCAAAACCGGACAGGCAAACACCATATATTTT. The chain combines TRBV3-1 (or the pseudogene TRBV3-2) with TRBJ1-3; TRBD1 aligns across 7 bases. V was pared by 4 bases and J by 6 bases, with 9 bases of the junction left unmatched. CDR1 is LGHDT, CDR2 YNNKEL, per germline (reference sequence). There are 15 residues in the CDR3.

CDR3 in DNA: TGCGCCAGCAGCCCCGGGAGCTACACCGGGGAGCTGTTTTTT. Its translation is CASSPGSYTGELFF. V and J are TRBV10-1 and TRBJ2-2; D may be TRBD2 (6 bases). V was pared by 6 bases and J by 3 bases, with 11 bases between. CDR1 and CDR2 (germline): WNHNN, SYGVQD (reference sequence). The CDR3 loop spans 14 amino acids.

The CDR3 DNA reads TGCGCCACCGAACCGGGACTAGGTAACAATGAGCAGTTCTTC. This encodes CATEPGLGNNEQFF. The chain has TRBV5-1 and TRBJ2-1; the match to TRBD2 covers 8 bases. After removal of 9 bases from V and 5 bases from J, the junction contained 10 bases not matched to a gene. The germline gives CDR1 SGHRS, CDR2 YFSETQ. This CDR3 spans 14 amino acids.

V is TRBV21-1 and J is TRBJ1-6; the listed D gene, TRBD1, was not tested against the DNA. TRBV21-1 is an annotated pseudogene. The CDR3 loop spans 16 amino acids. CDR3 bases: TGTGCCAGCACTCGGGACAGGGGATTAGATAATTCACCCCTCCACTTT. Its protein is CASTRDRGLDNSPLHF.

V gene TRBV2 combines with J gene TRBJ1-5; no clear D gene. The germline CDR1 and CDR2 sequences are SNHLY and FYNNEI. The V end lost 5 bases, the J end lost 1 base, and 15 bases lay between the germline ends. The CDR3 spans 16 residues. CDR3 region: CASSSPVRGSNQPQHF. CDR3 DNA: TGTGCCAGCAGTTCCCCGGTAAGAGGCAGCAATCAGCCCCAGCATTTT.

This sequence joins TRBV28 and TRBJ1-2; no firm D call. From germline, CDR1 is MDHEN and CDR2 SYDVKM. The V end was cut by 7 bases, the J end by 0 bases, with 6 bases between. The CDR3 length is 12 residues. The CDR3 DNA sequence: TGTGCCAGCACCCCAGCTAACTATGGCTACACCTTC. Residues: CASTPANYGYTF.

V gene TRBV5-8 combines with J gene TRBJ2-3; possibly TRBD1 for D (7 bases). The CDR3 is 15 amino acids. Germline V CDR1 and CDR2: SGHTS, YDEGEE. Trimming cost V 4 bases and J 5 bases, with 17 bases left between them. This chain's CDR3 is CASSQGRGRGDTQYF. CDR3 bases: TGTGCCAGCAGCCAGGGTAGGGGGCGGGGAGATACGCAGTATTTT.

The V and J genes are TRBV27 and TRBJ1-3, with 7 bases that match TRBD1. The CDR3 has 15 amino acids. CDR1 and CDR2 (germline): MNHEY, SMNVEV (reference sequence). V shed 4 bases and J 0 bases; nucleotides not matched to a gene: 3. The CDR3 DNA sequence: TGTGCCAGCAGTTCGTCAGGGGGCTCTGGAAACACCATATATTTT. It encodes CASSSSGGSGNTIYF.

The rearrangement links TRBV6-6 to TRBJ1-5, with D tentatively TRBD1 (5 bases). V gave up 5 bases and J gave up 2 bases, with 13 bases separating them. The V gene's germline CDR1 is MNHNY and CDR2 SVGAGI (reference sequence). The CDR3 is made up of 15 amino acids. The CDR3 protein is CASSHQGIGNQPQHF. CDR3 coding DNA: TGTGCCAGCAGTCACCAGGGAATTGGCAATCAGCCCCAGCATTTT.

This chain uses TRBV19 with TRBJ1-2; perhaps TRBD1 as D (5 bases). V lost 10 bases and J 4 bases, leaving 16 bases between the germline ends. The CDR3 spans 13 residues. Germline V CDR1 and CDR2: LNHDA, SQIVND (reference sequence). The CDR3 protein is CATGQGRGYGYTF. The CDR3 DNA reads TGTGCCACCGGGCAGGGAAGGGGCTATGGCTACACCTTC.

The rearrangement uses TRBV19 and TRBJ1-1; perhaps TRBD1 as D (6 bases). V lost 4 bases to trimming and J lost 6 bases, with 18 bases between them. Per germline, CDR1 LNHDA and CDR2 SQIVND (reference sequence). This CDR3 region has 15 residues. CDR3 loop: CASSTPRGRSAEAFF. The CDR3 DNA reads TGTGCCAGTAGTACCCCCAGGGGACGGTCGGCTGAAGCTTTCTTT.

A few counts support this clone. The rearrangement joins TRBV29-1 to TRBJ1-2, with 7 bases aligning to TRBD1. The CDR3 consists of 15 residues. J lost 5 bases, V lost 0 bases, and 9 bases had no gene match. CDR1 and CDR2 from the germline V gene are SQVTM and ANQGSEA. For the CDR3, the DNA is TGCAGCGTTGAAGATCGGACAGGTTCGAGGTATGGCTACACCTTC. Its protein is CSVEDRTGSRYGYTF.

The V gene is TRBV7-9, the J gene TRBJ2-7, with 9 bases lining up with TRBD2. CDR1 is SEHNR, CDR2 FQNEAQ, per germline (reference sequence). After removal of 1 base from V and 6 bases from J, the junction contained 4 bases not matched to a gene. CDR3 length: 14 residues. The chain's CDR3 is CASSLDGSGGEQYF. As DNA, the CDR3 is TGTGCCAGCAGCTTAGACGGTAGCGGGGGCGAGCAGTACTTC.

The chain joins TRBV2 to TRBJ2-1; 7 bases line up with TRBD1. The CDR3 length is 14 residues. The V and J ends lost 6 bases and 5 bases, in that order; junction bases with no gene match: 7. Germline CDR1 reads SNHLY; CDR2 reads FYNNEI. For the CDR3, the DNA is TGTGCCAGCAGGATTAGACAGGGAAACAATGAGCAGTTCTTC. Amino acids: CASRIRQGNNEQFF. Drawing the rest from reference TRBV2 and TRBJ2-1, the complete variable domain is EPEVTQTPSHQVTQMGQEVILRCVPISNHLYFYWYRQILGQKVEFLVSFYNNEISEKSEIFDDQFSVERPDGSNFTLKIRSTKLEDSAMYFCASRIRQGNNEQFFGPGTRLTVL.

The rearrangement uses TRBV5-1 and TRBJ1-2, with D maybe TRBD1 (5 bases). Trimming cost V 0 bases and J 8 bases, with 14 bases left between them. Germline lookup yields CDR1 SGHRS and CDR2 YFSETQ. CDR3 length equals 14 residues. The CDR3 protein is CASSLVGGNVGYTF. For the CDR3, the DNA is TGCGCCAGCAGCTTGGTCGGGGGGAACGTAGGCTACACCTTC.

The V call is TRBV20-1, the J call TRBJ1-2; 9 bases fit TRBD1. Germline V CDR1 and CDR2: DFQATT, SNEGSKA (reference sequence). CDR3 length equals 12 residues. After removal of 3 bases from V and 8 bases from J, the junction contained 4 bases not matched to a gene. The CDR3 spells CSASRQGEGYTF. Here the CDR3 DNA reads TGCAGTGCTAGTAGACAGGGGGAAGGCTACACCTTC.

V gene TRBV5-5 combines with J gene TRBJ2-1; possible D gene TRBD2, 5 bases. The length of the CDR3 is 15 residues. Per germline, CDR1 SGHKS and CDR2 YYEKEE (reference sequence). Deletions cut 4 bases from V and 0 bases from J, with 11 bases between. CDR3 bases: TGTGCCAGCAGCCCCGGACTCTTCTCCTACAATGAGCAGTTCTTC. Its protein is CASSPGLFSYNEQFF. The whole variable domain, remainder taken from reference TRBV5-5 and TRBJ2-1, is DAGVTQSPTHLIKTRGQQVTLRCSPISGHKSVSWYQQVLGQGPQFIFQYYEKEERGRGNFPDRFSARQFPNYSSELNVNALLLGDSALYLCASSPGLFSYNEQFFGPGTRLTVL.

This chain uses TRBV9 with TRBJ1-2; 10 bases map to TRBD1. V shed 0 bases and J 7 bases; nucleotides not matched to a gene: 3. CDR1 and CDR2 from the germline V gene are SGDLS and YYNGEE. The CDR3 is 14 amino acids. This chain's CDR3 is CASSVGQGAGGYTF. The CDR3 nucleotides read TGTGCCAGCAGCGTAGGACAGGGGGCCGGTGGCTACACCTTC.